This TCR beta chain was found in a study of T cell clonotyping in hematopoietic cell transplantation (dated by TCRdb to about 2021). About the study as a whole: A total of 130 to 150 blood samples were collected in the study from around 40 consecutive transplant recipients and their related donors. Patients were recruited between late 2015 and January 2017 and followed until late 2020 or death.

Looking up the germline V gene yields CDR1 MNHNS and CDR2 SASEGT. Including the terminal cysteine and phenylalanine, the CDR3 comprises 15 residues. The retained sequence is limited to the CDR3, 45 bases, with the frame set at the first base. V sheds 1 base and J sheds 0 bases, leaving 4 bases between their ends. For this clone: Its antigen is still unknown. No base-level quality is on record; no much larger clone is a single base apart.

Paper-wide results and their limitations: The sample size was limited, and CD4 and CD8 repertoire contributions could not be separated because cells were not sorted. Donor and pretransplant recipient Inverse Simpson Index values predicted broader posttransplant TCR repertoire diversity. After transplant, TCR diversity in recipients dropped, and pathologically expanded clonotypes increased progressively from day 30 to day 180. Just a small fraction of recipient repertoires overlapped with donor repertoires, and more than 97% appeared de novo at the given depth.

The immunoSEQ assay, a bias-controlled multiplex PCR using V- and J-specific primers, was used to amplify TCR beta CDR3 regions from genomic DNA. In a second PCR step, a proprietary barcode and Illumina adapter sequences were attached to the CDR3 amplicons. CDR3 libraries were sequenced on an Illumina MiSeq instrument. Regarding the original processing steps: immunoSEQ Analyzer 3.0 was used for export and quality control, with R Bioconductor and Immunarch used for downstream analyses. Only productive rearrangements within the normalized downsampled data set were used in the calculation of repertoire metrics. Clonotypes larger than 5 templates in the normalized cohort were defined as pathologically expanded. The Inverse Simpson Index was used to measure repertoire diversity. To capture all clonotypes, CMV-specificity analyses were performed on the non-normalized data set. In TCRdb, the immuneACCESS table is reduced to in-frame sequences with V and J assigned. These tables do not hold every clone; where another copy was compared, an unresolved V gene accounts for under half, and the others remain unexplained. Clonal size and the V and J genes are those of that table, whereas D and trimming came from the DNA. Counted in this sample were approximately 44,000 clones; less than 95% of them appeared once. The leading ten clones occupy approximately 0.8% of the sample.

Blood samples for TCR beta sequencing were provided by related transplant donors. Using Nuclei Lysis Solution, genomic DNA was extracted from unfractionated peripheral blood mononuclear cells that were either fresh or cryopreserved. The rearranged chain carries TRBV6-1 and TRBJ1-6; the D gene is unclear. Sample: peripheral blood mononuclear cells. This sequence originates from a woman aged 45-60 years in good health. Some clones in this sample may be carry-over from other donors' samples. The DNA is as follows: TGTGCCAGCAGTGAAGTAAGCTCCTATAATTCACCCCTCCACTTT. It translates as CASSEVSSYNSPLHF.